Listed below are T cell receptor beta chains from one sample, sequenced in a study of blood T cell repertoires in COVID-19. Data came from immunoSEQ multiplex PCR; TCRdb stores just in-frame clones and leaves some out. The table lists 200,000 to 300,000 clones, roughly 77% of them singletons. Sequencing was done on a sample of peripheral blood. All receptors come from a woman of 80 years or more with acute or convalescent COVID-19. The CDR3 runs from the conserved cysteine through the conserved F or W. A D gene is named only where the DNA matches it firmly. Clone size is given for some rows only: seen once, a few or many times, or a class if the clone is expanded.

>TRBJ1-1|TRBV19|NA|NA
TGTGCCAGTAGCCCGACCGGAGGGACTGAAGCTTTCTTT
CASSPTGGTEAFF
>TRBJ1-5|TRBV6-5|NA|TRBD1
TGTGCCAGCAGTAAAACAGGGGGCACTGAGCCCCAGCATTTT
CASSKTGGTEPQHF
>TRBJ2-1|TRBV7-3|NA|TRBD1
TGTGCCAGCAGCTCCGACAGGGCCGAGCATGAGCAGTTCTTC
CASSSDRAEHEQFF
>TRBJ1-1|TRBV9|NA|NA
TGTGCCAGCAGCGTAGCTATGATGAACACTGAAGCTTTCTTT
CASSVAMMNTEAFF
>TRBJ2-7|TRBV6-2/TRBV6-3|few|TRBD1
TGTGCCAGCAGCAGGACAGGGGGCACACGGCGCGAGCAGTACTTC
CASSRTGGTRREQYF
>TRBJ1-5|TRBV19|NA|NA
TGTGCCAGTAGTATAGCTTACGGGGGGGGCAATCAGCCCCAGCATTTT
CASSIAYGGGNQPQHF
>TRBJ1-2|TRBV18|NA|NA
TGTGCCAGCTCACTCCAGGACACGTGGGGTGGCTACACCTTC
CASSLQDTWGGYTF
>TRBJ2-4|TRBV7-9|NA|TRBD1
TGTGCCAGCAGCCCGCCCCGGACAGGAAGAGGGGTAAACATTCAGTACTTC
CASSPPRTGRGVNIQYF
>TRBJ1-3|TRBV5-1|few|NA
TGCGCCAGCAGCTTGGGACAGCCGAGCTCTGGAAACACCATATATTTT
CASSLGQPSSGNTIYF
>TRBJ1-4|TRBV7-2|few|NA
TGTGCCAGCAGCTTAACTTTCAACGAAAAACTGTTTTTT
CASSLTFNEKLFF
>TRBJ1-4|TRBV5-1|once|TRBD1
TGCGCCAGCAAACAGGGGACCGTGGAAGAAAAACTGTTTTTT
CASKQGTVEEKLFF
>TRBJ1-2|TRBV7-3|few|TRBD1
TGTGCCAGCAGCCCAACGCCGGACAGGGGTAAAGATGGCTACACCTTC
CASSPTPDRGKDGYTF
>TRBJ2-7|TRBV19|NA|NA
TGTGCCAGTAGGACGACGTGGAGGGCCTACGAGCAGTACTTC
CASRTTWRAYEQYF
>TRBJ1-1|TRBV4-2|few|TRBD1
TGTGCCAGCAGCCAAGATCCCCAGGGACAGGGCAACACTGAAGCTTTCTTT
CASSQDPQGQGNTEAFF
>TRBJ2-5|TRBV7-2|NA|NA
TGTGCCAGCAGCTTAGGGGGGGTTGGGCTAGAGACCCAGTACTTC
CASSLGGVGLETQYF
>TRBJ2-7|TRBV4-1|many|NA
TGCGCCAGCAGCCGCGGGTGGGCACAAACCTACGAGCAGTACTTC
CASSRGWAQTYEQYF
>TRBJ1-6|TRBV3-1/TRBV3-2|NA|TRBD1
TGTGCCAGCAGCCAAGGCCGCAGGGGGTGGTCACCCCTCCACTTT
CASSQGRRGWSPLHF
>TRBJ2-1|TRBV11-2|NA|NA
TGTGCCAGCAGCTCGGGTCTAGCGTCCTCCTACAATGAGCAGTTCTTC
CASSSGLASSYNEQFF
>TRBJ2-3|TRBV7-2|NA|TRBD2
TGTGCCAGCAGCTTACAGACTAGCGGGGGCACAGATACGCAGTATTTT
CASSLQTSGGTDTQYF
>TRBJ2-7|TRBV5-1|NA|TRBD2
TGCGCCAGCAGCTTGGGGACTAGCCGGATCTACGAGCAGTACTTC
CASSLGTSRIYEQYF
>TRBJ2-1|TRBV4-1|NA|TRBD2
TGCGCCAGCAGCCGGGGACTAGCGGGAATGGGGAATGAGCAGTTCTTC
CASSRGLAGMGNEQFF
>TRBJ2-7|TRBV5-4|once|NA
TGTGCCAGCAGCTTCCTCGGGGGTAACGTCGAGCAGTACTTC
CASSFLGGNVEQYF
>TRBJ1-5|TRBV6-5|NA|NA
TGTGCCAGCAGTTACAGGGGTAGCAATCAGCCCCAGCATTTT
CASSYRGSNQPQHF
>TRBJ2-3|TRBV3-1/TRBV3-2|NA|TRBD2
TGTGCCAGCAGCCAATACGGACTAGCGGGAGCCGATACGCAGTATTTT
CASSQYGLAGADTQYF
>TRBJ1-2|TRBV11-1|NA|TRBD1
TGTGCCAGCAGCCCAGGGGTGGGACAGAACTATGGCTACACCTTC
CASSPGVGQNYGYTF
>TRBJ2-5|TRBV3-1/TRBV3-2|NA|NA
TGTGCCAGCAGCCATCCTAACAGACAAGAGACCCAGTACTTC
CASSHPNRQETQYF
>TRBJ2-7|TRBV4-1|few|NA
TGCGCCAGCAGCCAAACCAGGACAGAAACTTTGAAGGCGCAGTACTTC
CASSQTRTETLKAQYF
>TRBJ2-1|TRBV6-1|NA|TRBD1
TGTGCCAGCAGTGAACAGGGGGCGCTCTACAATGAGCAGTTCTTC
CASSEQGALYNEQFF
>TRBJ1-2|TRBV27|few|NA
TGTGCCAGCAGACTGCAGGGGCTTGGGTTATATGGCTACACCTTC
CASRLQGLGLYGYTF
>TRBJ2-5|TRBV9|NA|NA
TGTGCCAGCAGCGTATTAGGCGGACAAGAGACCCAGTACTTC
CASSVLGGQETQYF
>TRBJ2-7|TRBV5-1|NA|NA
TGCGCCAGCAGCTTGTTGGGCCGAACCTACGAGCAGTACTTC
CASSLLGRTYEQYF
>TRBJ2-3|TRBV6-5|NA|TRBD2
TGTGCCAGCAGTTACTCGGGACTAGCGGCGCAGTATTTT
CASSYSGLAAQYF
>TRBJ1-1|TRBV3-1/TRBV3-2|NA|NA
TGTGCCAGCAGCCAAGAAGGGGTGAGTGAAGCTTTCTTT
CASSQEGVSEAFF
>TRBJ1-1|TRBV6-2/TRBV6-3|NA|TRBD1
TGTGCCAGCAGTCCCCTGTCAGGGGGCCGGCGGACTGAAGCTTTCTTT
CASSPLSGGRRTEAFF
>TRBJ2-3|TRBV9|NA|TRBD2
TGTGCCAGCAGCGCCTTAGCGGGGGGAAGCACAGATACGCAGTATTTT
CASSALAGGSTDTQYF
>TRBJ1-3|TRBV2|NA|TRBD1
TGTGCCAGCAGAACAGGGGGAGAAAACACCATATATTTT
CASRTGGENTIYF
>TRBJ1-2|TRBV2|once|NA
TGTGCCAGCAAAGCTGGGCTTGGTGGCTACACCTTC
CASKAGLGGYTF
>TRBJ2-5|TRBV19|NA|TRBD1
TGTGCCAGTAGCCGACAGGGGATAACGCAAGAGACCCAGTACTTC
CASSRQGITQETQYF
>TRBJ1-4|TRBV6-5|NA|NA
TGTGCCAGCGGTACAGGGATGGAAAAACTGTTTTTT
CASGTGMEKLFF
>TRBJ1-6|TRBV15|NA|NA
TGTGCCACCAGCCCAGCGAACCGGGGAGGGAATTCACCCCTCCACTTT
CATSPANRGGNSPLHF
>TRBJ1-2|TRBV5-1|NA|TRBD1
TGCGCCAGCAGCCCCAGGTGGGGACAGGGGGAGTTCGTCTTC
CASSPRWGQGEFVF
>TRBJ1-1|TRBV11-2|NA|TRBD1
TGTGCCAGCAGCTTAACAGGGGCAAACACTGAAGCTTTCTTT
CASSLTGANTEAFF
>TRBJ2-3|TRBV4-2|NA|NA
TGTGCCAGCAGCCGAAACCTTGGGGCAGTGGGCCAGGGAGATACGCAGTATTTT
CASSRNLGAVGQGDTQYF
>TRBJ2-2|TRBV5-6|NA|TRBD1
TGTGCCAGCAGCTTTCGGACAGGGAACACCGGGGAGCTGTTTTTT
CASSFRTGNTGELFF
>TRBJ1-2|TRBV27|once|TRBD1
TGTGCCAGCAGCTCCCGGGACAGTCGCGGCTACACCTTC
CASSSRDSRGYTF
>TRBJ2-2|TRBV3-1/TRBV3-2|NA|TRBD2
TGTGCCAGCAGCCGCACTAGCGGGGGGGCCCACACCGGGGAGCTGTTTTTT
CASSRTSGGAHTGELFF
>TRBJ2-1|TRBV7-2|NA|NA
TGTGCCAGCAGCTCTACAGAGGGCGGCAAGTTCTTC
CASSSTEGGKFF
>TRBJ2-7|TRBV10-3|NA|TRBD1
TGTGCCATCAGCCCACCGGGACAGGGGGCAAAGTACGAGCAGTACTTC
CAISPPGQGAKYEQYF
>TRBJ2-5|TRBV5-1|NA|TRBD1
TGCGCCAGCAGCGACAGGGGAGAGACCCAGTACTTC
CASSDRGETQYF
>TRBJ1-5|TRBV4-1|NA|TRBD1
TGCGCCAGCAGCCAAGAAGGTATGTCAGGGGGTTGGCAGCCCCAGCATTTT
CASSQEGMSGGWQPQHF
>TRBJ1-2|TRBV4-3|NA|NA
TGCGCCAGCAGCCAAGATCGGGCCGGGGGAGGGTATGGCTACACCTTC
CASSQDRAGGGYGYTF
>TRBJ2-1|TRBV13|NA|NA
TGTGCCAGCAGCTTGGGCAAAAATGAGCAGTTCTTC
CASSLGKNEQFF
>TRBJ2-5|TRBV7-9|NA|NA
TGTGCCAGCAGCTCTAGGACTGGGGTGGGTCAAGAGACCCAGTACTTC
CASSSRTGVGQETQYF
>TRBJ1-5|TRBV2|few|TRBD1
TGTGCCAGCAGTGAACAGGGACAGGGGTTGCAGCCCCAGCATTTT
CASSEQGQGLQPQHF
>TRBJ2-5|TRBV13|NA|TRBD2
TGTGCCAGCAGCCCCTTAGCGGGGGGGCGGGAGACCCAGTACTTC
CASSPLAGGRETQYF
>TRBJ1-5|TRBV6-6|few|NA
TGTGCCAGCAGTCGCGACAGCATCTTCAATCAGCCCCAGCATTTT
CASSRDSIFNQPQHF